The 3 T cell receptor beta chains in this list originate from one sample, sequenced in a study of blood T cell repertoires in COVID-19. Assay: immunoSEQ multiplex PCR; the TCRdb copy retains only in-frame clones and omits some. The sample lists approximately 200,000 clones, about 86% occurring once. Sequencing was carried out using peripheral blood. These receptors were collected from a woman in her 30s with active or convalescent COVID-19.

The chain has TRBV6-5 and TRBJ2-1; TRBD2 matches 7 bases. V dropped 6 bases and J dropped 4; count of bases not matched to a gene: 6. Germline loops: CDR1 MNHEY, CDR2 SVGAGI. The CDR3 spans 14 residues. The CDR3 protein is CASRNGRPYNEQFF. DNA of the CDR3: TGTGCCAGCAGGAACGGGAGGCCATACAATGAGCAGTTCTTC.

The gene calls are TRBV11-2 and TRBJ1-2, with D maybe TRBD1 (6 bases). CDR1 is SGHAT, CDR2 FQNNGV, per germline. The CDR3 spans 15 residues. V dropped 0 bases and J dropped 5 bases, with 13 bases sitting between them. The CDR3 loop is CASSLDQGYGYGYTF. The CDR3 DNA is TGTGCCAGCAGCTTAGATCAGGGGTATGGGTATGGCTACACCTTC.

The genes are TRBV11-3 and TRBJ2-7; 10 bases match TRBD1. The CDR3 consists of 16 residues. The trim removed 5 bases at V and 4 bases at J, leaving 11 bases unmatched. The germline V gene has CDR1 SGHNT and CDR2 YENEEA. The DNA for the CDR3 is TGTGCCAGCAGCCGTTGGCGGACAGGGGGTCTTTACGAGCAGTACTTC. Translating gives CASSRWRTGGLYEQYF.